A single sample is the source of the 11 T cell receptor beta chains below, sequenced in a study of T cell changes during pregnancy in multiple sclerosis. TCRdb's table, derived via immunoSEQ multiplex PCR, lists solely in-frame clones and lacks some. Of tens of thousands of clones listed, more than 85% are singletons. This specimen was peripheral blood, taken before pregnancy. The receptors stem from a female donor with multiple sclerosis, enrolled in a pregnancy study.

This clone was detected once. The V and J genes are TRBV4-2 and TRBJ2-7, with 10 bases identical to TRBD1. V shed 3 bases, J shed 3 bases, and the junction held 11 bases outside the gene matches. The CDR3 is made up of 17 amino acids. CDR1 and CDR2 from the germline V gene are LGHNA and YNFKEQ. The CDR3 DNA reads as TGTGCCAGCAGCCACACCCTCCGGGACAGGGGTCACTACGAGCAGTACTTC. It yields the protein CASSHTLRDRGHYEQYF.

The rearrangement joins TRBV5-1 to TRBJ1-2; D is undetermined. Germline V CDR1 and CDR2: SGHRS, YFSETQ. The CDR3 is made up of 12 amino acids. Trimming shortened V by 0 bases and J by 8 bases, and 8 bases separated the two germline ends. The CDR3 nucleotides are TGCGCCAGCAGCTTGGGGGCCGAGGGCTACACCTTC. This gives the protein CASSLGAEGYTF.

This chain connects TRBV6-6 to TRBJ2-3; D perhaps matches TRBD2 (5 bases). Per the germline V gene, CDR1 is MNHNY and CDR2 is SVGAGI (reference sequence). The CDR3 contains 13 residues. Trimming cost V 1 base and J 6 bases, with 8 bases left between them. The CDR3 region has the DNA TGTGCCAGCAGTTACTGGACTCTGGATACGCAGTATTTT. Protein: CASSYWTLDTQYF.

The chain couples TRBV7-9 to TRBJ2-5, with TRBD2 as a possible D gene (6 bases). Germline V gene lookup returns CDR1 SEHNR and CDR2 FQNEAQ (reference sequence). CDR3 length: 14 amino acids. V gave up 0 bases and J gave up 5 bases, with 10 bases separating them. CDR3 nucleotide sequence: TGTGCCAGCAGCTTAGCAACGGGAGAGGAGACCCAGTACTTC. Translating gives CASSLATGEETQYF. The full variable domain, its missing parts supplied by reference TRBV7-9 and TRBJ2-5, is DTGVSQNPRHKITKRGQNVTFRCDPISEHNRLYWYRQTLGQGPEFLTYFQNEAQLEKSRLLSDRFSAERPKGSFSTLEIQRTEQGDSAMYLCASSLATGEETQYFGPGTRLLVL.

The rearrangement uses TRBV30 and TRBJ2-7; maybe TRBD2 (6 bases). Germline loops: CDR1 GTSNPN, CDR2 SVGIG (reference sequence). Trimming shortened V by 0 bases and J by 3 bases, and 6 bases separated the two germline ends. The CDR3 loop spans 12 amino acids. CDR3 loop: CAWSVGGYEQYF. CDR3 DNA sequence: TGTGCCTGGAGTGTCGGGGGCTACGAGCAGTACTTC.

The rearrangement uses TRBV5-6 and TRBJ2-7; D is ambiguous. With 4 bases removed from V and 4 bases from J, the gap between germline ends came to 12 bases. This CDR3 contains 13 residues. CDR1 is SGHDT and CDR2 is YYEEEE in the germline V gene. As DNA, the CDR3 is TGTGCCAGCAGCCCTGGGCCCGTTTACGAGCAGTACTTC. This encodes CASSPGPVYEQYF.

Regarding this clone: At the DNA level, this CDR3 is encoded by other sequences in the same sample as well. The chain employs TRBV5-1 and TRBJ1-1, with 10 bases matching TRBD1. CDR3 size: 13 residues. Unmatched junction bases numbered 2, after V lost 2 bases and J lost 7 bases. CDR1 and CDR2 (germline): SGHRS, YFSETQ. CDR3 sequence: CASSFRDRGEAFF. CDR3 nucleotides: TGCGCCAGCAGCTTTCGGGACAGGGGTGAAGCTTTCTTT.

The J gene is TRBJ2-3, the V gene TRBV7-9; 13 bases match TRBD2. The CDR3 extends over 17 amino acids. V lost 5 bases to trimming and J lost 2 bases; unmatched junction nucleotides: 7. Germline CDR1 reads SEHNR; CDR2 reads FQNEAQ (reference sequence). The chain's CDR3 is CASSPRTSGGITDTQYF. The CDR3 nucleotides are TGTGCCAGCAGCCCGCGGACTAGCGGGGGAATCACAGATACGCAGTATTTT.

This sequence joins TRBV5-6 and TRBJ1-6; D not resolved. Trimming cost V 2 bases and J 11 bases, with 14 bases left between them. Germline CDR1 SGHDT, CDR2 YYEEEE. There are 14 residues in the CDR3. The CDR3 loop reads CASSFGILKPPLHF. The CDR3 nucleotides are TGTGCCAGCAGCTTCGGGATCTTAAAGCCACCCCTCCACTTT. Based on the CDR3 plus reference TRBV5-6 and TRBJ1-6, the full variable domain is DAGVTQSPTHLIKTRGQQVTLRCSPKSGHDTVSWYQQALGQGPQFIFQYYEEEERQRGNFPDRFSGHQFPNYSSELNVNALLLGDSALYLCASSFGILKPPLHFGNGTRLTVT.

This chain's CDR3 is CATAGTSGASSYEQYF. CDR3 in DNA: TGTGCCACCGCCGGGACTAGCGGGGCTAGCTCCTACGAGCAGTACTTC. The chain joins TRBV10-3 to TRBJ2-7, with 13 nucleotides matching TRBD2. After removal of 10 bases from V and 0 bases from J, the junction contained 9 bases not matched to a gene. The CDR3 consists of 16 residues. Germline V CDR1 and CDR2: ENHRY, SYGVKD.

As DNA, the CDR3 is TGTGCCAGCAGTGAACAGGGCAACAATCAGCCCCAGCATTTT. Amino acid sequence: CASSEQGNNQPQHF. The rearrangement uses TRBV2 and TRBJ1-5, with D possibly TRBD1 on 5 matching bases. Germline assignment: CDR1 SNHLY and CDR2 FYNNEI. This CDR3 comprises 14 residues. Trimming cost V 2 bases and J 3 bases, with 8 bases left between them.